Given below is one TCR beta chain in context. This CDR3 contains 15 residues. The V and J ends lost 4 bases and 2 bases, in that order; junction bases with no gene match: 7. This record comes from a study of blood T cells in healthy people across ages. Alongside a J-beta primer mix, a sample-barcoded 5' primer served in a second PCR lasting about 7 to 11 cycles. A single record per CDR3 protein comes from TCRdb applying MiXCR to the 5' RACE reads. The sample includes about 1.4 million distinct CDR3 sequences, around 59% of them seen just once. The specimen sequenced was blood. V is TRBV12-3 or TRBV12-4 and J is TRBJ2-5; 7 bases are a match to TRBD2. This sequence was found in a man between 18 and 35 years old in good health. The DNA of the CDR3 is TGTGCCAGCAGTTCCCGGCTAGCGGTTCAAGAGACCCAGTACTTC. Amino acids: CASSSRLAVQETQYF.